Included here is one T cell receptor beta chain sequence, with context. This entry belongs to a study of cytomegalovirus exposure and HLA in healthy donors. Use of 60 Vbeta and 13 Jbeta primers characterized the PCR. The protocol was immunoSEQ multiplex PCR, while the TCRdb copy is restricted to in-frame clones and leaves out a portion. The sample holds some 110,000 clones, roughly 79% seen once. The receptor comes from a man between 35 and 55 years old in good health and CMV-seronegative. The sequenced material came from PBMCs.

The DNA for the CDR3 is TGTGCCAGCAGTGAACGGCGGCCTAGCGGGAGACCCTACGAGCAGTACTTC. This gives the protein CASSERRPSGRPYEQYF. The J gene is TRBJ2-7, the V gene TRBV2; TRBD2 matches 10 bases. CDR1 and CDR2 from the germline V gene are SNHLY and FYNNEI. Trimming took 2 bases from V and 2 from J; bases not matched to a gene: 9. The length of the CDR3 is 17 residues.